The present entry profiles one T cell receptor beta chain with its context. Other nucleotide sequences in the sample specify the same CDR3. The data belong to a study of blood T cell repertoires in COVID-19. The overall study: The samples span acute and convalescent COVID-19 from the United States, Italy and Spain. T cells, B-cell-depleted T cells, or PBMCs supplied cDNA or gDNA.

Data came from immunoSEQ multiplex PCR; TCRdb stores just in-frame clones and leaves some out. The sample lists 200,000 to 250,000 clones, about 88% seen once, with 2% to 2.5% in the top ten. Looked up from germline, CDR1 is SGHRS and CDR2 is YFSETQ. The CDR3 has 15 amino acids. V trimming: 2 bases; J trimming: 5 bases; junction bases outside the gene matches: 4. The clonotype was recovered from a woman aged 40 to 50 who had recovered from COVID-19. This chain uses TRBV5-1 with TRBJ2-2, with 9 bases fitting TRBD2. The material sequenced was peripheral blood. CDR3 bases: TGCGCCAGCAGCTTAGGAGCGGGAGGTACCGGGGAGCTGTTTTTT. Amino acids: CASSLGAGGTGELFF.